The 7 T cell receptor beta chains below were found in one sample sequenced in a study of blood T cell repertoires in COVID-19. Assay: immunoSEQ multiplex PCR; the TCRdb copy retains only in-frame clones and omits some. The table records more than 40,000 clones, approximately 84% of them present only once. Specimen: peripheral blood. These receptors originate from a man aged 45-65 years with active COVID-19.

The rearrangement joins TRBV5-1 to TRBJ2-3, with D possibly matching TRBD2 (5 bases). Germline V CDR1 and CDR2: SGHRS, YFSETQ. The CDR3 consists of 16 residues. Trimming cost V 0 bases and J 1 base, with 12 bases left between them. CDR3 sequence (DNA): TGCGCCAGCAGCTTGGCCGGGGTTTGGGGCACAGATACGCAGTATTTT. This sequence encodes CASSLAGVWGTDTQYF.

The CDR3, as DNA: TGTGCCAGTCGAGGAGGGGCACGTTCCTACGAGCAGTACTTC. It codes for CASRGGARSYEQYF. V and J are TRBV19 and TRBJ2-7, with TRBD2 as a possible D gene (6 bases). This CDR3 comprises 14 residues. The V end lost 8 bases, the J end lost 1 base, and 15 bases lay between the germline ends. Germline assignment: CDR1 LNHDA and CDR2 SQIVND (reference sequence).

The rearrangement joins TRBV4-1 to TRBJ2-2, with D possibly being TRBD2 (6 bases). Germline CDR1 MGHRA, CDR2 YSYEKL. This CDR3 comprises 15 residues. V shed 3 bases and J shed 5 bases, with 13 bases lying between them. CDR3 in DNA: TGCGCCAGCAGCCACACGGGACTGTCGACCGGGGAGCTGTTTTTT. Residues: CASSHTGLSTGELFF.

The rearrangement uses TRBV29-1 and TRBJ1-1; 8 bases line up with TRBD1. CDR1 is SQVTM, CDR2 ANQGSEA, per germline. Trimming cost V 4 bases and J 1 base; bases outside gene matches: 2. CDR3 length: 13 amino acids. The CDR3 loop is CSVATGGNTEAFF. The CDR3 DNA sequence: TGCAGCGTTGCCACAGGGGGGAACACTGAAGCTTTCTTT.

The rearrangement links TRBV7-7 to TRBJ2-2; D uncertain. Trimming stripped 2 bases from V and 7 bases from J, with 8 bases between. The CDR3 totals 13 residues. The V gene's germline CDR1 is SSHAT and CDR2 FNYEAQ (reference sequence). For the CDR3, the DNA is TGTGCCAGCAGCTTAAGTCGAGTCGGGGAGCTGTTTTTT. It translates to CASSLSRVGELFF.

The chain combines TRBV10-1 with TRBJ2-3; TRBD1 is a possible D gene (6 bases). CDR1 and CDR2 (germline): WNHNN, SYGVQD (reference sequence). V dropped 7 bases and J dropped 1 base, with 9 bases sitting between them. The CDR3 sequence is 13 residues long. The CDR3 sequence is CASTAGGTDTQYF. As DNA, the CDR3 is TGCGCCAGCACGGCAGGGGGCACAGATACGCAGTATTTT.

J is TRBJ1-1 and V is TRBV25-1; D gene ambiguous. This CDR3 comprises 14 residues. Germline CDR1 MGHDK, CDR2 SYGVNS. Between the trimmed V and J ends, which lost 6 bases and 0 bases, there was a span of 11 bases. CDR3 coding DNA: TGTGCCAGCAGCCTCTCGTCGGTGAACACTGAAGCTTTCTTT. This sequence encodes CASSLSSVNTEAFF.